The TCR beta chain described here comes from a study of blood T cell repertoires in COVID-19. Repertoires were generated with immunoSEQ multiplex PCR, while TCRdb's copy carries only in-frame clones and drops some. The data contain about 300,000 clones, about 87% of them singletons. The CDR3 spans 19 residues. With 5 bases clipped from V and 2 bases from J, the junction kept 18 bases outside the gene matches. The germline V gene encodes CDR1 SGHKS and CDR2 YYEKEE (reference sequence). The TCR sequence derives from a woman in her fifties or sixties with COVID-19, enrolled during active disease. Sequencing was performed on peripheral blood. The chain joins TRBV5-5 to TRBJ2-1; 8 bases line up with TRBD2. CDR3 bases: TGTGCCAGCAGTAAGAACCCGGGACTAGGTTCCCCAACCTACAATGAGCAGTTCTTC. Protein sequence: CASSKNPGLGSPTYNEQFF.